A selection of T cell receptor beta chains follows, all from one sample in a study of T cell repertoires in cytomegalovirus infection. Antigens of these TCRs are unknown. TCRdb independently ran MiXCR on the reads; one entry per CDR3 protein. The table shows 750,000 to 950,000 distinct CDR3 sequences, with roughly 28% occurring only once. The sample was cultured CD8+ T cells from PBMCs, taken from culture after CMV antigen stimulation. The source is a human donor in good health (CMV status not recorded). Some clones in this sample may be carry-over from other donors' samples. CDR3s leave out the opening cysteine and the closing phenylalanine or tryptophan.

TRBV4-2	TRBJ2-1	ASSSTTGQVLSYNEQF
TRBV2	TRBJ2-2	ASRPGGLNTGELF
TRBV6-5	TRBJ1-1	ASSYSGDSSNTEAF
TRBV7-8	TRBJ2-2	ASSFTGAELWTGELF
TRBV27	TRBJ1-6	ASSEGDSPLH
TRBV28	TRBJ1-6	ATKTGTGGNSPLH
TRBV6-2/TRBV6-3	TRBJ2-5	ASSKGTSTFQETQY
TRBV19	TRBJ2-1	ASSINTASGGFNEQF
TRBV7-9	TRBJ1-1	ASSLAMT
TRBV5-1	TRBJ2-1	ASSLGQGLNEQF
TRBV2	TRBJ2-3	ASSEGGGVLTDTQY
TRBV7-2	TRBJ2-5	ASRDALAGGGETQY
TRBV6-5	TRBJ2-1	ASSYGTRLNEQF
TRBV7-6	TRBJ2-7	ASSLVPGAGEQY
TRBV20-1	TRBJ2-3	SARGIGLAGGGDTQY
TRBV10-2	TRBJ2-1	ASRGVEQF
TRBV9	TRBJ2-1	ASSPSGTNEQF
TRBV5-5	TRBJ1-5	ASSRRGLGNQPQH
TRBV13	TRBJ1-5	ASSARDRENQPQH
TRBV7-2	TRBJ1-2	ASSLDPQVNYGYT
TRBV7-2	TRBJ1-1	ASSLGRSWSVTEAF
TRBV7-2	TRBJ1-3	ASSPEGTSGDTIY
TRBV7-2	TRBJ2-2	ASSPRLAGGSGELF
TRBV6-2/TRBV6-3	TRBJ2-1	ASSLGGPSSYNEQF
TRBV20-1	TRBJ2-7	SATGTGGYEQY
TRBV23-1	TRBJ1-2	ASSQSGPGQGWPYSGYT
TRBV7-6	TRBJ2-7	ASSSPREGSGGSAGIYEQY
TRBV7-2	TRBJ1-1	ASSRMTGGTEAF
TRBV19	TRBJ2-1	ASSIERGYNEQF
TRBV6-6	TRBJ1-4	ASSPAQVNEKLF
TRBV28	TRBJ1-1	ASSLPPAGHTEAF
TRBV12-3/TRBV12-4	TRBJ2-7	ASSPGGEQY
TRBV19	TRBJ2-2	ASSITPGRTGELF
TRBV20-1	TRBJ2-3	SARGGETQY
TRBV12-3/TRBV12-4	TRBJ2-1	ASLLGGSYNEQF
TRBV7-8	TRBJ1-5	ASSFRDRVDQPQH
TRBV19	TRBJ1-5	ASSPRQGANNQPQH
TRBV27	TRBJ1-2	ASRPEGAWGYT
TRBV12-3/TRBV12-4	TRBJ1-1	ASRKDREMNTEAF
TRBV28	TRBJ2-3	ASSFQSLAGSGDTQY
TRBV9	TRBJ1-5	ASSVSGNSNQPQH
TRBV7-6	TRBJ1-5	ASSLVLGAGQPQH
TRBV2	TRBJ2-2	ASNSRGSSTGELF
TRBV6-6	TRBJ1-5	ASSYGGIDQPQH
TRBV12-3/TRBV12-4	TRBJ1-1	ASSHHTGNTEAF
TRBV24-1	TRBJ2-1	ATSDSTDPENEQF
TRBV7-8	TRBJ2-1	ASSLWGPEQF
TRBV27	TRBJ1-2	ASGQRGYGYT
TRBV29-1	TRBJ2-3	SVDNLSTDTQY
TRBV19	TRBJ1-1	ASSISSLNTEAF
TRBV6-1	TRBJ1-1	ATTIFRQALTEAF
TRBV5-5	TRBJ1-5	ASSRTGLANQPQH
TRBV6-5	TRBJ1-2	ASSNQGAHYGYT
TRBV7-2	TRBJ2-5	ASSQAGGRGETQY
TRBV7-9	TRBJ1-2	ASSLRGQLTYGYT
TRBV27	TRBJ2-7	ASSLSSGDEQY
TRBV6-1	TRBJ2-7	ASSHSGGLSYEQY